One T cell receptor beta chain is described in this entry. This clonotype has a handful of counts. The target of this receptor is not known. Per-base quality was not reported, and no clone a single base away is much larger than it. Per the publication, the treatment or condition label means: approximately 9-day PBMC culture with coronavirus spike peptide pools or control peptides (ViraFEST assay). The ViraFEST assay was used in the study, in which antigen-specific T cells were expanded with peptide pools and expanded clonotypes were subsequently identified by TCR sequencing. The convalescent patients' positive SARS-CoV-2 PCR tests were from March to December 2020, which was before the Alpha, Beta and Delta variants emerged in the United States. Each well held approximately 2 million PBMCs cultured in IMDM containing about 5% human AB serum and approximately 9.6 IU/ml IL-2, with 8 to 10 ug/ml peptide pools added. Half of the culture medium was replaced with fresh IL-2-containing medium on days 3 and 7. After approximately 10 days of culture, CD4+ T cells were isolated by negative selection using the EasySep CD4+ T cell isolation kit. PBMCs were separated from whole blood using Ficoll-Paque Plus gradient centrifugation and then either used fresh or cryopreserved at -140C. Culture conditions were generally each tested in triplicate wells.

This record comes from a study of vaccination and CD4 T cells after COVID-19 (dated by TCRdb to about 2022). For the wider study: Every convalescent patient had a positive nasal swab PCR test for SARS-CoV-2, with mild disease in roughly 10 patients and severe disease in one. The convalescent cohort included six males and four females, with two Hispanic individuals, seven Caucasians, two Asians and one multiracial person. Each participant got two doses of either the Pfizer-BioNTech BNT162b2 vaccine (n=8) or the Moderna mRNA-1273 vaccine (n=2). Post-COVID blood samples were collected from convalescent patients a median of around 100 days after diagnosis, with a range of roughly 35 to 170 days. Post-vaccine blood samples were collected a median of approximately 72 days after the second vaccine dose, ranging from roughly 13 to 241 days. The cultures were stimulated with overlapping spike peptide pools from SARS-CoV-2 and from the common cold coronaviruses HCoV-NL63, HCoV-OC43 and HCoV-229E. In control cultures, a CEFX viral epitope pool was used as positive control, an HIV-1 Nef peptide pool was used as negative control, or no peptide was added. The spike-specific CD4+ TCR repertoire was compared before and after mRNA vaccination in nine to ten COVID-19 convalescent patients and a handful of infection-naive healthy vaccine recipients.

Study-wide findings and limitations: Although the median number of SARS-CoV-2-reactive clonotypes went up from roughly 22 after infection to 35 to 40 after vaccination, the increase was not significant. Only a relatively small number of convalescent patients were included in the study, and early timepoints following natural infection were not analyzed. Among the post-vaccine SARS-CoV-2-reactive clones in convalescent patients, a median around 90% showed up only after vaccination, which suggests vaccine-specific priming. Nearly all vaccine-specific clones in convalescent patients (304 of 307) were mono-reactive for SARS-CoV-2 spike rather than cross-reactive with common cold coronaviruses.

The receptor library was made with PCR. DNA from cultured CD4+ T cells underwent TCR sequencing with the Oncomine TCR Beta short-read assay at the Johns Hopkins FTIC core. The QIAamp micro DNA kit was used to extract genomic DNA from the cultured CD4+ T cells. Oncomine TCR Beta libraries from cultured CD4+ T cells were pooled with unique dual indexes and sequenced on an Illumina iSeq 100. The study's processing was this. Non-productive sequences were removed, and CDR3s not starting with C, not ending with F or W, or shorter than 7 amino acids were discarded. Antigen-specific clonotypes were identified with the MANAFEST web application by comparing peptide-stimulated wells with reference and other culture wells. An FDR below 0.05, an odds ratio above 5, and a productive frequency above 0.1% in at least two of three replicate wells were required for clones to be considered positive. Clonotypes that were significantly expanded in both SARS-CoV-2 spike wells and at least one common cold coronavirus spike condition were defined as cross-reactive. Similarity between CDR3 sequences was evaluated in R version 3.6.1 using Levenshtein distances (stringdist) and unrooted phylogenetic trees (ape). Through fastp at Q25 and MiXCR, TCRdb rebuilt clones from the public reads, retaining in-frame beta chains. Rows merge per CDR3 protein into single entries with the most common DNA and genes. It is TCRdb's table, rather than the study itself, that gives the V and J calls and clone size. The sample table contains 15,000 to 20,000 distinct CDR3 sequences; only one count was recorded for 30% to 40% of them. 15% to 17% of the sample lies in the top ten.

This TCR derives from a human donor with COVID-19. The sample was cultured CD4+ T cells from blood.

The bases are TGTGCCAGCAGCTTAGTTGGGGCCTTCACAGATACGCAGTATTTT. The resulting protein is CASSLVGAFTDTQYF. This sequence uses TRBV7-2 and TRBJ2-3; the D segment could be TRBD1, given 5 matching bases. The V end loses 1 base and the J end loses 2 bases, and a stretch of 10 bases separates them. The CDR3 holds 15 amino acids from the cysteine to the phenylalanine. The kept DNA is CDR3 alone, 45 bases in frame from the first base. CDR1 is given as SGHTA and CDR2 as FQGNSA, both from the germline V gene. The entire variable domain, with the stretches around the CDR3 drawn from the reference TRBV7-2 and TRBJ2-3 proteins, is GAGVSQSPSNKVTEKGKDVELRCDPISGHTALYWYRQSLGQGLEFLIYFQGNSAPDKSGLPSDRFSAERTGGSVSTLTIQRTQQEDSAVYLCASSLVGAFTDTQYFGPGTRLTVL.